One and the same sample provided the 15 T cell receptor beta chains below, sequenced in a study of beta chain features in type 1 diabetes. The entirety of the isolated RNA underwent reverse transcription, so expressed TCRB transcripts were sequenced. Generated by immunoSEQ multiplex PCR, the TCRdb table keeps only in-frame clones and is missing some. The sample comprises approximately 360,000 clones, around an eighth of which are singletons, and 0.008% to 0.011% rests with the top ten. Antigen specificity for these receptors is unknown. Points from the study as a whole: In all four CD4+ subsets, TCRB CDR3 length was significantly, moderately reduced in type 1 diabetes.

The source material was naive CD4+ T cells from blood. The receptors come from a woman aged 18-29 years with type 1 diabetes.

The table lists this clone with a few counts. This rearrangement joins TRBV19 to TRBJ2-1, with 16 bases matching TRBD2. Losses at the gene ends were 6 bases for V and 5 bases for J; bases not matched to a gene: 13. The CDR3 runs 19 residues. CDR1 and CDR2 (germline): LNHDA, SQIVND (reference sequence). The CDR3 spells CASRKGTSGRAAPHNEQFF. CDR3 sequence (DNA): TGTGCCAGTAGGAAAGGGACTAGCGGGAGGGCCGCCCCCCACAATGAGCAGTTCTTC.

The sample holds a few counts of this clone. This rearrangement joins TRBV5-1 to TRBJ2-7; tentative D call: TRBD2 (6 bases). Germline V gives CDR1 SGHRS, CDR2 YFSETQ. The CDR3 length is 14 residues. The V end lost 5 bases, the J end lost 6 bases, and 18 bases lay between the germline ends. CDR3 residues: CASREGGAGGEQYF. The CDR3 region has the DNA TGCGCCAGCAGAGAGGGAGGAGCAGGCGGCGAGCAGTACTTC.

V and J are TRBV19 and TRBJ1-3; D is uncertain. With 3 bases removed from V and 2 bases from J, the gap between germline ends came to 5 bases. This CDR3 is 13 amino acids long. Germline-derived CDR1 and CDR2 are LNHDA and SQIVND (reference sequence). Here the CDR3 reads CASSIVPGNTIYF. The CDR3 DNA reads as TGTGCCAGTAGTATCGTTCCTGGAAACACCATATATTTT. Combining the CDR3 with reference TRBV19 and TRBJ1-3 gives the whole variable domain DGGITQSPKYLFRKEGQNVTLSCEQNLNHDAMYWYRQDPGQGLRLIYYSQIVNDFQKGDIAEGYSVSREKKESFPLTVTSAQKNPTAFYLCASSIVPGNTIYFGEGSWLTVV.

The chain recombines TRBV13 with TRBJ2-1; the match to TRBD1 covers 7 bases. CDR3 length equals 13 residues. CDR1 and CDR2 from the germline V gene are PRHDT and FYEKMQ (reference sequence). Germline trimming cut 4 bases from V and 9 bases from J; bases unmatched to any gene: 6. The CDR3 sequence: CASSWDRGVEQFF. The CDR3 coding sequence is TGTGCCAGCAGCTGGGACAGAGGGGTTGAGCAGTTCTTC. Supplemented by reference TRBV13 and TRBJ2-1, the full variable domain reads AAGVIQSPRHLIKEKRETATLKCYPIPRHDTVYWYQQGPGQDPQFLISFYEKMQSDKGSIPDRFSAQQFSDYHSELNMSSLELGDSALYFCASSWDRGVEQFFGPGTRLTVL.

The gene calls are TRBV7-2 and TRBJ1-2; D is perhaps TRBD1 (5 bases). V was trimmed by 1 base and J by 2 bases, leaving 11 bases between them. Germline V CDR1 and CDR2: SGHTA, FQGNSA. This CDR3 is 15 amino acids long. CDR3 bases: TGTGCCAGCAGCTTAGGCCAGGCAGGGAACTATGGCTACACCTTC. Protein: CASSLGQAGNYGYTF.

The chain is built from TRBV28 and TRBJ2-1, with TRBD1 identical over 12 bases. There are 16 residues in the CDR3. The V segment lost 6 bases and the J segment 9 bases; nucleotides outside the gene matches: 12. Per germline, CDR1 MDHEN and CDR2 SYDVKM. The CDR3 loop is CASRSPPGQGASEQFF. CDR3 nucleotides: TGTGCCAGCAGAAGTCCTCCGGGACAGGGGGCGAGTGAGCAGTTCTTC.

This rearrangement joins TRBV6-6 to TRBJ1-5, with D hard to call. With 5 bases removed from V and 2 bases from J, the gap between germline ends came to 10 bases. This CDR3 contains 14 residues. Germline assignment: CDR1 MNHNY and CDR2 SVGAGI (reference sequence). The DNA of the CDR3 is TGTGCCAGCAGTGTGGGAGGAGGCAATCAGCCCCAGCATTTT. Its translation is CASSVGGGNQPQHF.

This sequence joins TRBV4-1 and TRBJ2-7; 8 nucleotides align to TRBD1. Germline V lookup: CDR1 MGHRA, CDR2 YSYEKL. The CDR3 contains 13 residues. The V and J ends lost 6 bases and 5 bases, in that order; junction bases with no gene match: 6. The CDR3 reads CASRPTGDHEQYF. Written as DNA, the CDR3 is TGCGCCAGCAGGCCGACAGGGGACCACGAGCAGTACTTC.

The genes are TRBV19 and TRBJ2-7; 10 nucleotides line up with TRBD2. The CDR3 loop spans 15 amino acids. Trimming at V came to 4 bases and at J to 3 bases, leaving 6 bases not matched to a gene. Germline loops: CDR1 LNHDA, CDR2 SQIVND (reference sequence). CDR3 coding DNA: TGTGCCAGTAGTAGGCCCGGGACTAGCGACTACGAGCAGTACTTC. It specifies CASSRPGTSDYEQYF.

CDR3: CASSYGASGEKQFF. CDR3 nucleotides: TGTGCCAGCAGCTACGGCGCTAGCGGGGAAAAGCAGTTCTTC. The chain uses TRBV7-3 and TRBJ2-1; 9 bases line up with TRBD2. Per the germline V gene, CDR1 is SGHTA and CDR2 is FQGTGA. CDR3 length: 14 residues. V lost 4 bases and J lost 11; bases outside the gene matches: 9.

This clone was observed a handful of times. The V and J genes are TRBV5-1 and TRBJ2-3; a weak D match, TRBD2 (7 bases). This CDR3 is 14 amino acids long. Germline V gene lookup returns CDR1 SGHRS and CDR2 YFSETQ. Trimming left V 4 bases short and J 0 bases short, with 9 bases between. CDR3 region: CASSRGASTDTQYF. The CDR3 DNA follows: TGCGCCAGCAGCCGGGGGGCTAGCACAGATACGCAGTATTTT. Variable domain in full (rest from reference TRBV5-1 and TRBJ2-3): KAGVTQTPRYLIKTRGQQVTLSCSPISGHRSVSWYQQTPGQGLQFLFEYFSETQRNKGNFPGRFSGRQFSNSRSEMNVSTLELGDSALYLCASSRGASTDTQYFGPGTRLTVL.

V and J are TRBV5-1 and TRBJ2-7; 10 bases are shared with TRBD2. The junction had 8 bases not matched to a gene; V was cut back by 0 bases and J by 2 bases. Looked up from germline, CDR1 is SGHRS and CDR2 is YFSETQ. This CDR3 has 17 residues. DNA of the CDR3: TGCGCCAGCAGCTTGGCCTCTAGCGGGGGCGCTGCCTACGAGCAGTACTTC. This sequence encodes CASSLASSGGAAYEQYF.

CDR3 protein: CATSRVRGSTDTQYF. The CDR3 DNA reads TGTGCCACCAGCAGAGTTCGGGGTAGCACAGATACGCAGTATTTT. This rearrangement joins TRBV15 to TRBJ2-3; the D gene is possibly TRBD2 (5 bases). Trimming stripped 1 base from V and 0 bases from J, with 8 bases between. CDR3 length equals 15 residues. In germline, CDR1 is LNHNV, CDR2 YYDKDF (reference sequence).

The V call is TRBV9, the J call TRBJ2-1; 9 nucleotides agree with TRBD2. CDR1 is SGDLS and CDR2 is YYNGEE in the germline V gene. Trimming removed 4 bases from V and 9 bases from J; junction bases left unmatched: 14. The CDR3 sequence is 16 residues long. DNA for the CDR3: TGTGCCAGCAGCCCACCCACTAGCGGGCGGCAGGGTGAGCAGTTCTTC. Translating it yields CASSPPTSGRQGEQFF. Full variable domain (rest looked up from reference TRBV9 and TRBJ2-1): DSGVTQTPKHLITATGQRVTLRCSPRSGDLSVYWYQQSLDQGLQFLIQYYNGEERAKGNILERFSAQQFPDLHSELNLSSLELGDSALYFCASSPPTSGRQGEQFFGPGTRLTVL.

The chain has TRBV2 and TRBJ1-2; a weak D match, TRBD1 (6 bases). Germline CDR1 and CDR2: SNHLY and FYNNEI. Trimming removed 4 bases at V and 2 bases at J, with 11 bases between. This CDR3 is built from 14 residues. Here the CDR3 reads CASSVNRENYGYTF. DNA of the CDR3: TGTGCCAGCAGTGTCAACAGGGAGAACTATGGCTACACCTTC.